This T cell receptor (beta chain) was retrieved from a study of blood T cell repertoires in COVID-19. Turning to the study itself: COVID-19 samples from acute and convalescent phases originated in the United States, Italy and Spain. The cDNA or gDNA used as material had been derived from T cells, B-cell-depleted T cells, or PBMCs.

Clones were read by immunoSEQ multiplex PCR, and TCRdb kept only the in-frame ones, dropping some. The table records about 94,000 clones, about 86% of them present only once. V was shortened by 1 base and J by 0 bases, with 6 bases between the two germline ends. The CDR3 is made up of 14 amino acids. Germline V CDR1 and CDR2: KGHSH, LQKENI. Sequencing was carried out using peripheral blood. The origin of this receptor is a woman aged 60-75 years in a cohort sampled during active or convalescent COVID-19. The V gene is TRBV18, the J gene TRBJ1-1; D is uncertain. The chain's CDR3 is CASSPQNMNTEAFF. Written as DNA, the CDR3 is TGTGCCAGCTCACCACAGAACATGAACACTGAAGCTTTCTTT.